This TCR beta chain came from a study of T cell changes during pregnancy in multiple sclerosis. In its sample, this clone was seen once. Between the trimmed V and J ends, which lost 5 bases and 5 bases, there was a span of 15 bases. This CDR3 is built from 15 residues. Germline-derived CDR1 and CDR2 are MDHEN and SYDVKM. The data were produced by immunoSEQ multiplex PCR, yet TCRdb's version contains in-frame clones alone and is incomplete. The sample yields fewer than 45,000 clones, around 90% seen once. The source of this sequence is a female donor with multiple sclerosis, enrolled in a pregnancy study. Source: CD4+ T cells from peripheral blood mononuclear cells, taken in the first trimester of pregnancy. This chain joins TRBV28 and TRBJ1-4; no firm D call. The CDR3 region is CASSPGRRINEKLFF. The CDR3 DNA reads as TGTGCCAGCAGTCCGGGTCGTCGGATAAATGAAAAACTGTTTTTT.